This T cell receptor (beta chain) was retrieved from a study of high-grade serous ovarian cancer treatment subgroups. Profiling relied on immunoSEQ multiplex PCR, and the TCRdb table lists in-frame clones only, not all of them. The sample lists about 12,000 clones, 88% occurring once. Study results and caveats: Without spatial data, bulk sequencing limits insight into HGSC tumor diversity. TCR relatedness rose with neoantigen level and trended with mutation load.

Tumor samples were taken before definitive surgery or chemotherapy. Concerning this clone: Its antigen remains unidentified.

This clonotype was obtained from a human donor with high-grade serous ovarian cancer. What was sequenced was tumor tissue.

CDR3 residues: CASSQRDLGSYNEQFF. The CDR3 DNA reads as TGTGCCAGCAGCCAACGGGACTTAGGCTCCTACAATGAGCAGTTCTTC. The chain links TRBV4-2 to TRBJ2-1; tentative D call: TRBD2 (6 bases). With 2 bases removed from V and 0 bases from J, the gap between germline ends came to 11 bases. Germline V gene sequence: CDR1 LGHNA, CDR2 YNFKEQ. This CDR3 is 16 amino acids long.